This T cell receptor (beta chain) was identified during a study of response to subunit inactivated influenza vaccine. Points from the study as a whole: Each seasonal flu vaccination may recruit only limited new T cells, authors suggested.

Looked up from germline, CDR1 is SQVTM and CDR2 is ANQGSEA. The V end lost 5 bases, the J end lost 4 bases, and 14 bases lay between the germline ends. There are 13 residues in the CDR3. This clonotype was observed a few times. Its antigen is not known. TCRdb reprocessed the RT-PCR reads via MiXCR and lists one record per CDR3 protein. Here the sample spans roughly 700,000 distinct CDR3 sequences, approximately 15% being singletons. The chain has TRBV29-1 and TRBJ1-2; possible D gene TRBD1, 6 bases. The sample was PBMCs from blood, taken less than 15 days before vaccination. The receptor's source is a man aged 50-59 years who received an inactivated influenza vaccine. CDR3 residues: CSVRLTGSYGYTF. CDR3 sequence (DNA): TGCAGCGTTCGACTGACAGGCAGCTATGGCTACACCTTC.